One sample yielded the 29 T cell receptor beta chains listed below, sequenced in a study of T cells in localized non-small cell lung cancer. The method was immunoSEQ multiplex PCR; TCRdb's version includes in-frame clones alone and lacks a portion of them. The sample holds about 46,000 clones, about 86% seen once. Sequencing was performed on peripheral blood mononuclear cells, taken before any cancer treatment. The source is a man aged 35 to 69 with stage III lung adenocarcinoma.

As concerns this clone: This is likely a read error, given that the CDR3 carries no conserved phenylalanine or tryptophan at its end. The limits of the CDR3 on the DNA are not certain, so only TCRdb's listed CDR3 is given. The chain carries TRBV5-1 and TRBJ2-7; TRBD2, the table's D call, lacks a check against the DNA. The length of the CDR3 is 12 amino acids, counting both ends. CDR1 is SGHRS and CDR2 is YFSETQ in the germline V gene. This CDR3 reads CASSLGLLRAVL.

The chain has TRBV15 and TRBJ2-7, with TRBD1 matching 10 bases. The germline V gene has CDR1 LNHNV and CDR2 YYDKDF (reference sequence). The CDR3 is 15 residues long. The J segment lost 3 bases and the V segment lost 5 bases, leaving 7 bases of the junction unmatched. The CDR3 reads CATSLRTGGNYEQYF. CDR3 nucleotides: TGTGCCACCAGCTTACGGACAGGGGGGAACTACGAGCAGTACTTC. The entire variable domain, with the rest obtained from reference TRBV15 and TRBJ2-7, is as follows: DAMVIQNPRYQVTQFGKPVTLSCSQTLNHNVMYWYQQKSSQAPKLLFHYYDKDFNNEADTPDNFQSRRPNTSFCFLDIRSPGLGDTAMYLCATSLRTGGNYEQYFGPGTRLTVT.

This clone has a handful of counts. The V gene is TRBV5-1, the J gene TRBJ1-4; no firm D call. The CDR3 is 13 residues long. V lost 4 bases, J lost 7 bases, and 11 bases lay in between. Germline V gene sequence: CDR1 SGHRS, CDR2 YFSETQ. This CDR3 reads CASSEPGAEKLFF. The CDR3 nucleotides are TGCGCCAGCAGCGAACCGGGAGCTGAAAAACTGTTTTTT.

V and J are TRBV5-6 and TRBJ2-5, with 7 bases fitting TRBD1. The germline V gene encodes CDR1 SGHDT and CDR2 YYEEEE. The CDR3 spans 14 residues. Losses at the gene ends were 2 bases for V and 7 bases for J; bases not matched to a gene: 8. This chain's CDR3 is CASSLLDRIGTQYF. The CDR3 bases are TGTGCCAGCAGCTTATTGGACAGGATCGGGACCCAGTACTTC.

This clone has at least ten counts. The CDR3 coding sequence is TGTGCCAGCAGTTCCTGGACCGGAGGGAGTAATGAGCAGTTCTTC. Encoded protein: CASSSWTGGSNEQFF. The gene calls are TRBV6-5 and TRBJ2-1; D is perhaps TRBD2 (6 bases). Trimming stripped 4 bases from V and 7 bases from J, with 17 bases between. Germline CDR1 reads MNHEY; CDR2 reads SVGAGI. The length of the CDR3 is 15 residues.

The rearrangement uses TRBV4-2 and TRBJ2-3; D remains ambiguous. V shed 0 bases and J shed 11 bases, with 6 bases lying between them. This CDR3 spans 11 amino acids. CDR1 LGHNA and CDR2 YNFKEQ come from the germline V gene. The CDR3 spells CASSQEGGQYF. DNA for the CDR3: TGTGCCAGCAGCCAAGAGGGTGGGCAGTATTTT.

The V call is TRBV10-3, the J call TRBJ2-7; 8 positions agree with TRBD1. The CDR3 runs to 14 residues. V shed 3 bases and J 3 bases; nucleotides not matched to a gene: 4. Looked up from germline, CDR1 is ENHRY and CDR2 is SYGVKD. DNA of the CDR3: TGTGCCATCAGTGAAGGGACAGGTAACTACGAGCAGTACTTC. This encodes CAISEGTGNYEQYF.

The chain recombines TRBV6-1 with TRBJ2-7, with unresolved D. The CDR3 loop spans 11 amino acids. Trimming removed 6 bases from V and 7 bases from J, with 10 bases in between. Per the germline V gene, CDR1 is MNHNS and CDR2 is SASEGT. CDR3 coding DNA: TGTGCCAGCAGGGATTCGAAAGAGCAGTACTTC. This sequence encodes CASRDSKEQYF.

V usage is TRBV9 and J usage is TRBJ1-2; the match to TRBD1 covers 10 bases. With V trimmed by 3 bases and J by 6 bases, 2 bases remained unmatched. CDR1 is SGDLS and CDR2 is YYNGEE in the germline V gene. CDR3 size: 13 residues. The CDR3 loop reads CASSAGTGDGYTF. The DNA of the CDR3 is TGTGCCAGCAGCGCCGGGACAGGGGATGGCTACACCTTC.

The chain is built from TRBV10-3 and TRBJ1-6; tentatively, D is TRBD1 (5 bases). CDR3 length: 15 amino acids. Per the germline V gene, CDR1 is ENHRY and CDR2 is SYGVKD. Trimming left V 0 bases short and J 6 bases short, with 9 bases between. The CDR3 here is CAISESATVNSPLHF. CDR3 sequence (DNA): TGTGCCATCAGTGAGTCGGCGACAGTTAATTCACCCCTCCACTTT.

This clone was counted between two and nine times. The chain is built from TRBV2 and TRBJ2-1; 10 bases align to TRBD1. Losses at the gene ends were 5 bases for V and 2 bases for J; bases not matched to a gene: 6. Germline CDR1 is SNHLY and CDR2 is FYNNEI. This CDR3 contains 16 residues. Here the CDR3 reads CASSTTGQGTYNEQFF. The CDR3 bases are TGTGCCAGCAGTACCACGGGACAGGGGACCTACAATGAGCAGTTCTTC.

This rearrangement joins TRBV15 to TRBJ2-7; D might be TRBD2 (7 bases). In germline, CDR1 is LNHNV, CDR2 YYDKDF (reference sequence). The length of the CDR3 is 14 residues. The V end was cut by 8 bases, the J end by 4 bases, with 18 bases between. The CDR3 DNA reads TGTGCCACCCGCCCTGGGGGGGCGCTTTACGAGCAGTACTTC. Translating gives CATRPGGALYEQYF.

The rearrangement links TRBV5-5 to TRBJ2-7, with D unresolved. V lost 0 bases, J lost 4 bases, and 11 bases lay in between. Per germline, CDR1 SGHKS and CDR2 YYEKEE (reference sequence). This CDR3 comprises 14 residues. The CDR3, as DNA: TGTGCCAGCAGCTTGGGTGATGGGGAATACGAGCAGTACTTC. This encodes CASSLGDGEYEQYF.

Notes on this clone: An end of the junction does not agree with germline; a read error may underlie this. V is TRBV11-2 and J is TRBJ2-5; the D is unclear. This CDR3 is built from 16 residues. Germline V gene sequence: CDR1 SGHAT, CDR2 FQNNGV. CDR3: CASSSRSAPTQATQYF. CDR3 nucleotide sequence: TGTGCCAGCAGCTCCCGGTCCGCCCCCACCCAAGCGACCCAGTACTTC.

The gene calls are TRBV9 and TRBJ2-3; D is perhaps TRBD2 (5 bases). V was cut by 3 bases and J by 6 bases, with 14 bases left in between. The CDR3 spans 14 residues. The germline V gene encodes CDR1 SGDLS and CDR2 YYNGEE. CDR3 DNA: TGTGCCAGCAGCGCTCTCATTAGCGCCGATACGCAGTATTTT. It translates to CASSALISADTQYF.

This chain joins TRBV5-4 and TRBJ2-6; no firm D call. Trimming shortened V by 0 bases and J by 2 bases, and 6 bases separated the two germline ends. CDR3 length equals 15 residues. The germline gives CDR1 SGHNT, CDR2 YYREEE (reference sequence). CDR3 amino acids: CASSLGETGANVLTF. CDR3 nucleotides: TGTGCCAGCAGCTTGGGGGAAACTGGGGCCAACGTCCTGACTTTC.

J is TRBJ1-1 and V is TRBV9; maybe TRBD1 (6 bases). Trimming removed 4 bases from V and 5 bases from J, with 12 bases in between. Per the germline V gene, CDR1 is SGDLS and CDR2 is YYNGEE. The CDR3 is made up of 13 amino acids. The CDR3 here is CASSQGRNTEAFF. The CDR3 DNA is TGTGCCAGCAGCCAGGGGCGTAATACTGAAGCTTTCTTT. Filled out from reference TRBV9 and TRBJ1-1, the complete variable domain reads DSGVTQTPKHLITATGQRVTLRCSPRSGDLSVYWYQQSLDQGLQFLIQYYNGEERAKGNILERFSAQQFPDLHSELNLSSLELGDSALYFCASSQGRNTEAFFGQGTRLTVV.

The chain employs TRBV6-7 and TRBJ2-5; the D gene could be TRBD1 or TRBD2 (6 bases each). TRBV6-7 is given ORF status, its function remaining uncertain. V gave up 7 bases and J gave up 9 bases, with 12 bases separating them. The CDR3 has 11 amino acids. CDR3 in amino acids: CASKRGVAQYF. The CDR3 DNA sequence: TGTGCCAGCAAAAGGGGGGTGGCCCAGTACTTC.

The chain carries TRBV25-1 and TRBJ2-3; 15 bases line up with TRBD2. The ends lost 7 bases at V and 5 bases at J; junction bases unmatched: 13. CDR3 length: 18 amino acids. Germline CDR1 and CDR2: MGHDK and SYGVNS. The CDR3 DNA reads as TGTGCCAGCATGAGGGGGACTAGCGGGGGGCCACCTCTAGATACGCAGTATTTT. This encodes CASMRGTSGGPPLDTQYF.

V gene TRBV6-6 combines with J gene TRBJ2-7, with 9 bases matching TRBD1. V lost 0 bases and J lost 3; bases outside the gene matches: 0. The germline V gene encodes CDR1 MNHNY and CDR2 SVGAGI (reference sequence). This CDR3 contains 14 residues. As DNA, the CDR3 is TGTGCCAGCAGTTACTCGGGACAGGGCTACGAGCAGTACTTC. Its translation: CASSYSGQGYEQYF.

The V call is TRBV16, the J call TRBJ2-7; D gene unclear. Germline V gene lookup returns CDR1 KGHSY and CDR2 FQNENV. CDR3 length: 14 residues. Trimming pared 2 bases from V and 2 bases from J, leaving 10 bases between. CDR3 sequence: CASSQRYSTYEQYF. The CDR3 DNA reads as TGTGCCAGCAGCCAAAGGTACAGCACCTACGAGCAGTACTTC.

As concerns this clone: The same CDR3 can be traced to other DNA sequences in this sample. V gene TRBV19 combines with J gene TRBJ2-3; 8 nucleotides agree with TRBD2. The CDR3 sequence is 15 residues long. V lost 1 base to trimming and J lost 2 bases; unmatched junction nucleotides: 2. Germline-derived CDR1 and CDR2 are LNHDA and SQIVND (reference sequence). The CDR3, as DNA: TGTGCCAGTAGTATAGGCGGGGGGCTCACAGATACGCAGTATTTT. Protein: CASSIGGGLTDTQYF.

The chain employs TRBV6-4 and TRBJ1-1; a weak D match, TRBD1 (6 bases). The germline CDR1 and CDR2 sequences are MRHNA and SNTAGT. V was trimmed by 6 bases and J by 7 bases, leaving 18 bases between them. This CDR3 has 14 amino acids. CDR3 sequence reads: CASRGTGHRGEAFF. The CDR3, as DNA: TGTGCCAGCAGAGGCACGGGACACAGAGGTGAAGCTTTCTTT.

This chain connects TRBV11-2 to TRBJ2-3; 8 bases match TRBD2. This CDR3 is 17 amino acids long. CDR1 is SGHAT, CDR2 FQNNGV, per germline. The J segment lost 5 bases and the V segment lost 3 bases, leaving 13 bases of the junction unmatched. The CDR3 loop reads CASSFLRGSGTLDTQYF. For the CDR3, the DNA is TGTGCCAGCAGCTTTCTAAGAGGTAGCGGGACCCTAGATACGCAGTATTTT.

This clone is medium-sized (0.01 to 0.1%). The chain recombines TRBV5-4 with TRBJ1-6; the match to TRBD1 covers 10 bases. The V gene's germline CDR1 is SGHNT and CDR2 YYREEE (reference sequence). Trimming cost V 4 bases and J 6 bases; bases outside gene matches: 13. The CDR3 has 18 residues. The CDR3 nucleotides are TGTGCCAGCAGCATTGGATTACCGGGACAGGGGATTAATTCACCCCTCCACTTT. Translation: CASSIGLPGQGINSPLHF.

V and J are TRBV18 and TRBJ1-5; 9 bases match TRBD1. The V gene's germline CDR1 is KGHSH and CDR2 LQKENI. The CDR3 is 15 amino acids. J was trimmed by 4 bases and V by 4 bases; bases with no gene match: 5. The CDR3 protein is CASSRGTGINQPQHF. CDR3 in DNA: TGTGCCAGCTCACGAGGGACAGGGATAAATCAGCCCCAGCATTTT.

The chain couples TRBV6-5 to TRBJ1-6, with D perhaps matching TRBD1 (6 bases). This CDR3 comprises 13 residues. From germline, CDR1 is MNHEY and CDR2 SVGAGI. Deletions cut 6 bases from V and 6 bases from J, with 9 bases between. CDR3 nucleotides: TGTGCCAGCAGACAGGGACCTAATTCACCCCTCCACTTT. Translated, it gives CASRQGPNSPLHF.

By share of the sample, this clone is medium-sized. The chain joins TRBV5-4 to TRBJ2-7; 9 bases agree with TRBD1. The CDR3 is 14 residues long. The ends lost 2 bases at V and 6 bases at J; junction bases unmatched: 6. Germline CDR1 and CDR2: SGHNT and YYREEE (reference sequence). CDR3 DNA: TGTGCCAGCAGCTTCGCCGGGACAGGGTTCGAGCAGTACTTC. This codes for CASSFAGTGFEQYF.

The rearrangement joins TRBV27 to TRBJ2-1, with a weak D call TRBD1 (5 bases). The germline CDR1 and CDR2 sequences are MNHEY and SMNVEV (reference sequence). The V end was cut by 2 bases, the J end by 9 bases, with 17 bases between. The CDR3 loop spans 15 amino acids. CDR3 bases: TGTGCCAGCAGTTTACTGGGGCCCTCGGACGGTGAGCAGTTCTTC. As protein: CASSLLGPSDGEQFF.